This T cell receptor beta chain originates from a study of CD8 T cell repertoires and HIV-1 epitope variants. Study-wide context: Each of Twenty-five Gag and Nef epitope peptides stimulated a separate culture.

This CDR3 contains 14 residues. CDR1 is SGHRS and CDR2 is YFSETQ in the germline V gene. The V segment lost 3 bases and the J segment 7 bases; nucleotides outside the gene matches: 4. Comment on this clone: Its matching antigen is unknown.

Clones were sequenced by immunoSEQ multiplex PCR, and TCRdb holds only the in-frame ones, with some missing. Among roughly 2,700 clones, roughly 69% were seen once, and the ten largest hold roughly two fifths. Specimen: cultured CD8+ T cells derived from PBMCs. The chain carries TRBV5-1 and TRBJ1-4; 9 bases line up with TRBD1. The sequence was collected from a male donor with HIV. Here the CDR3 reads CASSSGTGPEKLFF. The CDR3 bases are TGCGCCAGCAGCTCCGGGACAGGGCCTGAAAAACTGTTTTTT. The variable domain in full, with the rest retrieved from reference TRBV5-1 and TRBJ1-4, is KAGVTQTPRYLIKTRGQQVTLSCSPISGHRSVSWYQQTPGQGLQFLFEYFSETQRNKGNFPGRFSGRQFSNSRSEMNVSTLELGDSALYLCASSSGTGPEKLFFGSGTQLSVL.